The clone carrying this T cell receptor (beta chain) came up many times. This sample was taken from a study of T cells in Graves' hyperthyroidism and ophthalmopathy. Researchers took RNA transcripts and amplified the TCR beta CDR3 regions from them. TCR CDR3 regions were first amplified by RT-PCR with HTBI primers. Each CDR3 protein gets one entry after TCRdb re-called the multiplex PCR reads with MiXCR. The sample has 100,000 to 140,000 distinct CDR3 sequences; roughly 15% are singletons. Sequencing used blood. This receptor was taken from a woman aged 45-65 years with Graves' hyperthyroidism.

The CDR3 loop reads CASSISGQRRSYNEQFF. The CDR3 nucleotides are TGTGCCAGTAGTATCTCCGGACAGCGCCGGTCCTACAATGAGCAGTTCTTC. The rearrangement uses TRBV19 and TRBJ2-1; D is possibly TRBD1 (6 bases). The V end was cut by 3 bases, the J end by 1 base, with 16 bases between. The germline V gene has CDR1 LNHDA and CDR2 SQIVND (reference sequence). The CDR3 contains 17 residues.